This T cell receptor beta chain stems from a study of cytomegalovirus exposure and HLA in healthy donors. Study results and caveats: On later analysis, the bulk of CMV-associated TCR beta chains appeared to be HLA-restricted. Through in vitro validation, three CMV-associated chains were shown to be specific for CMV antigens. Sequencing depth across donors, presence/absence analyses assumed, was roughly uniform.

The donors comprised healthy bone marrow donors. This PCR relied on a set of 60 Vbeta primers and 13 Jbeta primers. Assay used: immunoSEQ multiplex PCR; TCRdb lists only in-frame clones, some missing. The sample holds about 240,000 clones, just under 80% seen once. Points on this clone: The antigen is undetermined.

The TCR comes from a boy younger than 18 in good health and CMV-seronegative. Sequenced: PBMCs.

The CDR3 DNA sequence: TGTGCCAGCAGCGTAGGTAAGCGGGGTTCCTACGAGCAGTACTTC. Translated: CASSVGKRGSYEQYF. The V call is TRBV9, the J call TRBJ2-7; 7 positions match TRBD2. This CDR3 contains 15 residues. The ends lost 0 bases at V and 1 base at J; junction bases unmatched: 4. Germline V gene data show CDR1 as SGDLS and CDR2 as YYNGEE.